The 11 T cell receptor beta chains below were found in one sample sequenced in a study of post-analysis software for immune sequencing data. General observations from the study: Elevated frequency relative to controls characterized several TRBV segments in patients, TRBV5-6, TRBV5-1 and TRBV20-1 among them.

Sequencing libraries made from TCR beta cDNA carried unique molecular identifiers. TCRdb re-analysed the PCR reads in MiXCR, keeping a single row per CDR3 protein. Of approximately 630,000 distinct CDR3 sequences listed, over 45% are singletons. No antigen is known for these receptors. Sample: blood. These receptor sequences come from a girl under 10 years old with multiple sclerosis.

V gene TRBV12-3 or TRBV12-4 combines with J gene TRBJ2-1, with D tentatively TRBD2 (6 bases). The CDR3 is 13 residues long. Trimming took 0 bases from V and 10 from J, leaving 10 bases between them. This chain's CDR3 is CASSLAVSGEQFF. The CDR3 coding sequence is TGTGCCAGCAGTTTAGCGGTAAGCGGGGAGCAGTTCTTC.

The chain couples TRBV29-1 to TRBJ1-1; D is perhaps TRBD1 (6 bases). The V and J ends lost 6 bases and 4 bases respectively, with 9 bases between them. This CDR3 spans 11 amino acids. Germline values: CDR1 SQVTM, CDR2 ANQGSEA. The DNA of the CDR3 is TGCAGCGTGAAGGGGGGCACTGAAGCTTTCTTT. Its protein product is CSVKGGTEAFF.

The chain joins TRBV27 to TRBJ1-5; no clear D gene. The CDR3 spans 13 residues. V dropped 7 bases and J dropped 7 bases, with 14 bases sitting between them. Germline CDR1 and CDR2: MNHEY and SMNVEV (reference sequence). The CDR3 DNA follows: TGTGCCAGCAAATCTCTAGGAGTACAGCCCCAGCATTTT. This sequence encodes CASKSLGVQPQHF.

V is TRBV2 and J is TRBJ2-3, with D hard to call. V was shortened by 2 bases and J by 4 bases, with 10 bases between the two germline ends. The V gene's germline CDR1 is SNHLY and CDR2 FYNNEI. This CDR3 has 14 amino acids. Written as DNA, the CDR3 is TGTGCCAGCAGTGAATGGCTAGACGCAGATACGCAGTATTTT. The encoded protein is CASSEWLDADTQYF.

This clonotype showed up just a few times. The genes are TRBV7-2 and TRBJ1-2, with unresolved D. CDR1 and CDR2 (germline): SGHTA, FQGNSA. The CDR3 length is 14 residues. The ends were cut back, 5 bases at V and 4 bases at J, with 14 bases in the middle. The CDR3 coding sequence is TGTGCCAGCAGCCCCCGGACGGAGCCCTATGGCTACACCTTC. This gives the protein CASSPRTEPYGYTF.

This chain uses TRBV7-2 with TRBJ2-5, with 10 bases that match TRBD1. The CDR3 length is 17 residues. CDR1 is SGHTA and CDR2 is FQGNSA in the germline V gene. V lost 5 bases, J lost 6 bases, and 15 bases stayed unmatched. The CDR3 loop reads CASSPPGDRGRRKTQYF. Written as DNA, the CDR3 is TGTGCCAGCAGCCCGCCAGGAGACAGGGGGCGTAGAAAGACCCAGTACTTC.

This clonotype was found many times. V is TRBV18 and J is TRBJ2-7, with 7 bases identical to TRBD1. Germline CDR1 reads KGHSH; CDR2 reads LQKENI. The CDR3 totals 13 residues. After removal of 8 bases from V and 1 base from J, the junction contained 5 bases not matched to a gene. This CDR3 reads CASSPGQSYEQYF. The CDR3 DNA follows: TGTGCCAGCAGTCCGGGACAGTCCTACGAGCAGTACTTC.

The rearrangement joins TRBV5-5 to TRBJ2-1; TRBD2 matches at 10 bases. Per the germline V gene, CDR1 is SGHKS and CDR2 is YYEKEE (reference sequence). This CDR3 has 15 residues. V shed 4 bases and J 6 bases; nucleotides not matched to a gene: 7. CDR3 nucleotides: TGTGCCAGCAGCCAACTAGCGGGGCTGGGCAATGAGCAGTTCTTC. Amino acid sequence: CASSQLAGLGNEQFF.

This rearrangement joins TRBV20-1 to TRBJ2-7, with D perhaps matching TRBD2 (5 bases). This CDR3 is 15 amino acids long. The germline V and J ends were trimmed by 4 bases and 1 base, with 17 bases remaining between them. The germline V gene encodes CDR1 DFQATT and CDR2 SNEGSKA (reference sequence). The CDR3 protein is CSATTPELVSYEQYF. CDR3 nucleotides: TGCAGTGCTACTACCCCGGAACTAGTGTCCTACGAGCAGTACTTC.

The chain links TRBV28 to TRBJ2-1; 10 bases agree with TRBD2. This CDR3 comprises 16 residues. J lost 8 bases, V lost 3 bases, and 10 bases had no gene match. CDR1 is MDHEN, CDR2 SYDVKM, per germline. DNA of the CDR3: TGTGCCAGCAGTTTGGAGAGCGGGAGGGCCACCCATGAGCAGTTCTTC. This translates into CASSLESGRATHEQFF.

This sequence joins TRBV5-5 and TRBJ2-7; no clear D gene. The last part of the DNA fits TRBJ2-5 better; the J call may be wrong. This CDR3 region has 15 residues. The V gene's germline CDR1 is SGHKS and CDR2 YYEKEE (reference sequence). The CDR3 DNA follows: TGTGCCAGCAGCTTAGAAGCTGGGGTGGGGGAGACCCAGTACTTC. Translation gives CASSLEAGVGETQYF.